This T cell receptor beta chain was found in a study of immune evolution from preneoplasia to lung adenocarcinoma. Study findings and constraints: Top clone frequencies peaked in normal lung, apparently declining through invasive adenocarcinoma. Normal lung had highest clonality; later lesions appeared denser, more diverse.

Clones were sequenced by immunoSEQ multiplex PCR, and TCRdb holds only the in-frame ones, with some missing. The repertoire holds tens of thousands of clones, with approximately 69% as singletons. Each case's diagnosis was confirmed by two pathologists on H&E. The germline V and J ends were trimmed by 1 base and 1 base, with 10 bases remaining between them. Germline CDR1 is MGHRA and CDR2 is YSYEKL. There are 15 residues in the CDR3. In the case of this clone: Antigen specificity is unknown.

The V call is TRBV4-1, the J call TRBJ1-1; perhaps TRBD1 as D (6 bases). Sequencing was performed on FFPE invasive lung adenocarcinoma tissue. The sequence was obtained from a person in their sixties with invasive lung adenocarcinoma. Some clones in this sample may be carry-over from other donors' samples. CDR3 amino acids: CASSQVDRKNTEAFF. The CDR3 DNA is TGCGCCAGCAGCCAAGTCGACAGGAAGAACACTGAAGCTTTCTTT.